These T cell receptor beta chains were read from a single sample in a study of shared clonotypes between healthy human individuals. Produced via immunoSEQ multiplex PCR; TCRdb's table is partial and in-frame only. Of fewer than 3 million clones listed, 85% to 95% are singletons. The material sequenced was naive CD4+ T cells from PBMCs. All receptors derive from a man younger than 30 in good health. Some clones in this sample may be carry-over from other donors' samples. Each CDR3 is given with its conserved first and last residue. A D gene is named only where the DNA matches it firmly. Clone size is given for some rows only: seen once, a few or many times, or a class if the clone is expanded.

clone_size: NA; d_call: NA; v_call: TRBV6-6; j_call: TRBJ1-1; cdr3_aa: CASGGAGNTEAFF; cdr3_nt: TGTGCCAGCGGGGGGGCAGGTAACACTGAAGCTTTCTTT
clone_size: once; d_call: TRBD1; v_call: TRBV28; j_call: TRBJ2-7; cdr3_aa: CASRTGVSYEQYF; cdr3_nt: TGTGCCAGCAGGACAGGGGTCTCCTACGAGCAGTACTTC
clone_size: NA; d_call: TRBD2; v_call: TRBV30; j_call: TRBJ2-3; cdr3_aa: CAWSVGLAGGLTDTQYF; cdr3_nt: TGTGCCTGGAGTGTTGGACTAGCGGGAGGGCTTACAGATACGCAGTATTTT
clone_size: few; d_call: NA; v_call: TRBV9; j_call: TRBJ1-1; cdr3_aa: CASSPDIRGTEAFF; cdr3_nt: TGTGCCAGCAGCCCGGACATACGGGGCACTGAAGCTTTCTTT
clone_size: NA; d_call: NA; v_call: TRBV2; j_call: TRBJ2-7; cdr3_aa: CASSGQATYEQYF; cdr3_nt: TGTGCCAGCAGTGGGCAGGCCACCTACGAGCAGTACTTC
clone_size: NA; d_call: NA; v_call: TRBV6-1; j_call: TRBJ1-2; cdr3_aa: CASSPGAGVDGYTF; cdr3_nt: TGTGCCAGCAGTCCTGGGGCAGGGGTGGATGGCTACACCTTC
clone_size: once; d_call: TRBD2; v_call: TRBV27; j_call: TRBJ2-1; cdr3_aa: CASTSIYGTSGGNEQFF; cdr3_nt: TGTGCCAGCACCTCTATTTATGGGACTAGCGGGGGAAATGAGCAGTTCTTC
clone_size: NA; d_call: TRBD1; v_call: TRBV29-1; j_call: TRBJ2-2; cdr3_aa: CSVMTGGTGELFF; cdr3_nt: TGCAGCGTTATGACAGGGGGAACCGGGGAGCTGTTTTTT
clone_size: NA; d_call: NA; v_call: TRBV19; j_call: TRBJ2-1; cdr3_aa: CASSLGTTWNEQFF; cdr3_nt: TGTGCCAGTAGTCTGGGGACGACTTGGAATGAGCAGTTCTTC
clone_size: NA; d_call: NA; v_call: TRBV19; j_call: TRBJ1-1; cdr3_aa: CASSRTQVTEAFF; cdr3_nt: TGTGCCAGTAGTAGAACACAGGTAACTGAAGCTTTCTTT
clone_size: once; d_call: TRBD1; v_call: TRBV28; j_call: TRBJ1-5; cdr3_aa: CASSPATGSNQPQHF; cdr3_nt: TGTGCCAGCAGTCCCGCGACAGGGTCCAATCAGCCCCAGCATTTT
clone_size: once; d_call: TRBD1; v_call: TRBV6-6; j_call: TRBJ1-5; cdr3_aa: CASRTGYSNQPQHF; cdr3_nt: TGTGCCAGCAGGACAGGGTATAGCAATCAGCCCCAGCATTTT
clone_size: NA; d_call: NA; v_call: TRBV27; j_call: TRBJ2-2; cdr3_aa: CASSLVRRDGIVLNTGELFF; cdr3_nt: TGTGCCAGCAGTCTCGTTAGGCGGGACGGGATAGTTTTAAACACCGGGGAGCTGTTTTTT
clone_size: NA; d_call: TRBD1; v_call: TRBV10-1; j_call: TRBJ2-5; cdr3_aa: CASSEGDSAQETQYF; cdr3_nt: TGCGCCAGCAGTGAGGGGGACAGCGCACAAGAGACCCAGTACTTC
clone_size: once; d_call: NA; v_call: TRBV30; j_call: TRBJ1-3; cdr3_aa: CAFQRGSSGNTIYF; cdr3_nt: TGTGCCTTCCAAAGGGGTAGCTCTGGAAACACCATATATTTT
clone_size: NA; d_call: NA; v_call: TRBV6-6; j_call: TRBJ1-2; cdr3_aa: CASSYSILADGYTF; cdr3_nt: TGTGCCAGCAGTTACTCGATTCTAGCAGATGGCTACACCTTC
clone_size: NA; d_call: TRBD1; v_call: TRBV11-2; j_call: TRBJ1-1; cdr3_aa: CASSQNPPGQGLGAFF; cdr3_nt: TGTGCCAGCAGCCAAAACCCCCCAGGACAGGGCCTTGGGGCTTTCTTT
clone_size: NA; d_call: TRBD2; v_call: TRBV2; j_call: TRBJ2-7; cdr3_aa: CASRFGGSRYEQYF; cdr3_nt: TGTGCCAGCAGATTCGGCGGGAGTAGATACGAGCAGTACTTC
clone_size: NA; d_call: NA; v_call: TRBV7-9; j_call: TRBJ1-1; cdr3_aa: CASSLGEWGTEAFF; cdr3_nt: TGTGCCAGCAGCTTGGGGGAATGGGGTACTGAAGCTTTCTTT
clone_size: once; d_call: TRBD1; v_call: TRBV28; j_call: TRBJ2-5; cdr3_aa: CASRTGTEKQETQYF; cdr3_nt: TGTGCCAGCAGAACCGGGACAGAGAAACAAGAGACCCAGTACTTC
clone_size: NA; d_call: NA; v_call: TRBV5-1; j_call: TRBJ2-2; cdr3_aa: CASSLGLVNTGELFF; cdr3_nt: TGCGCCAGCAGCTTGGGACTGGTGAACACCGGGGAGCTGTTTTTT
clone_size: NA; d_call: NA; v_call: TRBV5-6; j_call: TRBJ1-3; cdr3_aa: CASSSRRVSSGNTIYF; cdr3_nt: TGTGCCAGCAGCTCCCGACGGGTATCCTCTGGAAACACCATATATTTT
clone_size: NA; d_call: NA; v_call: TRBV5-1; j_call: TRBJ1-1; cdr3_aa: CASSFSKISNTEAFF; cdr3_nt: TGCGCCAGCAGCTTTTCTAAGATATCGAACACTGAAGCTTTCTTT
clone_size: NA; d_call: TRBD2; v_call: TRBV7-3; j_call: TRBJ2-2; cdr3_aa: CASSPRAGKTTGELFF; cdr3_nt: TGTGCCAGCAGCCCGAGAGCGGGGAAGACCACCGGGGAGCTGTTTTTT
clone_size: once; d_call: TRBD1; v_call: TRBV7-9; j_call: TRBJ1-5; cdr3_aa: CASSLGTGASNQPQHF; cdr3_nt: TGTGCCAGCAGCTTAGGGACAGGGGCTAGCAATCAGCCCCAGCATTTT
clone_size: NA; d_call: NA; v_call: TRBV2; j_call: TRBJ2-7; cdr3_aa: CASRRDDLYEQYF; cdr3_nt: TGTGCCAGCAGACGGGACGATCTTTACGAGCAGTACTTC
clone_size: NA; d_call: NA; v_call: TRBV7-9; j_call: TRBJ2-4; cdr3_aa: CASSSANSGGPRSGNIQYF; cdr3_nt: TGTGCCAGCAGTTCAGCTAATTCTGGCGGCCCAAGGTCGGGAAACATTCAGTACTTC
clone_size: NA; d_call: NA; v_call: TRBV7-8; j_call: TRBJ2-5; cdr3_aa: CASSLGSYQETQYF; cdr3_nt: TGTGCCAGCAGCTTAGGGTCGTACCAAGAGACCCAGTACTTC
clone_size: NA; d_call: NA; v_call: TRBV7-2; j_call: TRBJ2-7; cdr3_aa: CASSRQRSSYEQYF; cdr3_nt: TGTGCCAGCAGCCGACAAAGGAGCTCCTACGAGCAGTACTTC
clone_size: NA; d_call: NA; v_call: TRBV6-4; j_call: TRBJ2-1; cdr3_aa: CASSGPLSAEQFF; cdr3_nt: TGTGCCAGCAGTGGGCCTCTCTCGGCTGAGCAGTTCTTC
clone_size: NA; d_call: TRBD1; v_call: TRBV5-1; j_call: TRBJ2-7; cdr3_aa: CASSLDRASYEQYF; cdr3_nt: TGCGCCAGCAGCTTAGACAGGGCCAGCTACGAGCAGTACTTC
clone_size: NA; d_call: TRBD2; v_call: TRBV2; j_call: TRBJ2-1; cdr3_aa: CASTGPSGKGRDEQFF; cdr3_nt: TGTGCCAGCACCGGGCCTAGCGGTAAAGGGCGGGATGAGCAGTTCTTC
clone_size: NA; d_call: TRBD2; v_call: TRBV2; j_call: TRBJ2-1; cdr3_aa: CASSGRLADSYNEQFF; cdr3_nt: TGTGCCAGCAGTGGAAGACTAGCGGACTCCTACAATGAGCAGTTCTTC
clone_size: NA; d_call: NA; v_call: TRBV6-5; j_call: TRBJ2-2; cdr3_aa: CASRWRAPGELFF; cdr3_nt: TGTGCCAGCCGATGGCGTGCACCCGGGGAGCTGTTTTTT
clone_size: NA; d_call: TRBD2; v_call: TRBV18; j_call: TRBJ2-2; cdr3_aa: CASSPLTSGKAGELFF; cdr3_nt: TGTGCCAGCTCACCACTGACTAGCGGGAAGGCCGGGGAGCTGTTTTTT
clone_size: NA; d_call: NA; v_call: TRBV4-1; j_call: TRBJ1-4; cdr3_aa: CASSQVGAPDEKLFF; cdr3_nt: TGCGCCAGCAGCCAAGTAGGGGCCCCCGACGAAAAACTGTTTTTT
clone_size: NA; d_call: NA; v_call: TRBV4-1; j_call: TRBJ2-3; cdr3_aa: CASSRTQSASGTDTQYF; cdr3_nt: TGCGCCAGCAGCCGAACACAGTCGGCTAGCGGCACAGATACGCAGTATTTT
clone_size: NA; d_call: NA; v_call: TRBV28; j_call: TRBJ1-2; cdr3_aa: CASSFRGTPGGYTF; cdr3_nt: TGTGCCAGCAGTTTTAGGGGCACCCCGGGAGGCTACACCTTC
clone_size: NA; d_call: NA; v_call: TRBV7-9; j_call: TRBJ2-3; cdr3_aa: CASRERWGTDTQYF; cdr3_nt: TGTGCCAGCAGAGAGCGGTGGGGCACAGATACGCAGTATTTT
clone_size: once; d_call: TRBD2; v_call: TRBV11-3; j_call: TRBJ2-1; cdr3_aa: CASSKGGLAHEQFF; cdr3_nt: TGTGCCAGCAGCAAAGGGGGACTAGCGCATGAGCAGTTCTTC
clone_size: NA; d_call: NA; v_call: TRBV28; j_call: TRBJ2-2; cdr3_aa: CASGGSWGAGTGELFF; cdr3_nt: TGTGCCAGCGGCGGAAGTTGGGGGGCCGGGACCGGGGAGCTGTTTTTT